This T cell receptor (beta chain) was obtained from a study of regulatory T cells in long-lasting Graves disease. The overall study: To qualify as persistent, Graves' disease required over 5 years of antithyroid drugs with positive TSH receptor antibodies.

Findings of the study overall: Persistent disease preferred TRBV28, TRBJ1-2 and TRBJ2-5; new disease, TRBV20-1 and TRBJ2-1. Blood alone, not thyroid tissue, was studied.

Both iRepertoire HTBI primers and Arm-PCR of CDR3 regions were used to build the TCR beta libraries. TCRdb recomputed calls from the multiplex PCR reads with MiXCR, one row per CDR3 protein. The table records roughly 700,000 distinct CDR3 sequences, approximately 31% of them present only once. CDR3 length: 16 amino acids. Deletions cut 7 bases from V and 4 bases from J, with 22 bases between. Germline values: CDR1 LNHDA, CDR2 SQIVND (reference sequence). Stated time point: persistent/refractory GD, antithyroid drugs over 5 years with positive TRAb. PBMCs provided the RNA from which the TCR library was made. In the case of this clonotype: No antigen is known for it.

The source was peripheral blood mononuclear cells (PBMCs), collected when the disease was refractory, from a patient treated with antithyroid drugs. This chain links TRBV19 with TRBJ1-2, with D unclear. The TCR originated in a female donor with Graves disease. CDR3: CASTSRVASHSYGYTF. The CDR3 bases are TGTGCCAGTACAAGTCGAGTGGCCAGCCACAGCTATGGCTACACCTTC.